The clone carrying this T cell receptor beta chain was counted many times. The antigen remains undetermined. Then a second PCR, running roughly 7 to 11 cycles, was carried out with a sample-barcoded 5' primer and a J-beta primer mix. Each cDNA molecule carried a tag from a template-switch adaptor that contained 12 random nucleotides. TCRdb ran MiXCR on the 5' RACE reads and lists one entry per CDR3 protein. The sample shows 550,000 to 800,000 distinct CDR3 sequences, roughly 32% of them seen only once. The sample comes from a study of blood T cells in healthy people across ages. Whole-study results and caveats: Roughly linear declines in TCR beta diversity per million T cells occurred with age.

CDR1 LGHNA and CDR2 YNFKEQ come from the germline V gene. V shed 1 base and J shed 0 bases, with 5 bases lying between them. This CDR3 has 14 amino acids. The TCR was taken from a woman aged 80 or over in good health. V gene TRBV4-2 combines with J gene TRBJ2-3; no clear D gene. The sequencing input was blood. CDR3 nucleotide sequence: TGTGCCAGCAGCCAAGCTGGGAGCACAGATACGCAGTATTTT. Protein: CASSQAGSTDTQYF.